The 32 T cell receptor beta chains reported below all come from one sample, sequenced in a study of cytomegalovirus exposure and HLA in healthy donors. PCR primers comprised 60 Vbeta and 13 Jbeta primers. Method: immunoSEQ multiplex PCR; TCRdb's copy keeps in-frame clones and lacks some. The sample table sets out some 72,000 clones. The sequencing sample was made of PBMCs. The receptors derive from a man aged 40-50 years in good health and CMV-seronegative.

The rearrangement joins TRBV28 to TRBJ1-5; D is possibly TRBD1 (6 bases). The CDR3 sequence is 17 residues long. V shed 5 bases and J shed 2 bases, with 19 bases lying between them. Germline V gene sequence: CDR1 MDHEN, CDR2 SYDVKM. Written as DNA, the CDR3 is TGTGCCAGCAGTCCGGACCCGCACAGGGCTGGCAATCAGCCCCAGCATTTT. This translates into CASSPDPHRAGNQPQHF.

The rearrangement joins TRBV5-6 to TRBJ2-5; D unresolved. Germline loops: CDR1 SGHDT, CDR2 YYEEEE. Trimming removed 4 bases at V and 2 bases at J, with 3 bases between. This CDR3 has 11 residues. The CDR3 DNA reads TGTGCCAGCAGCCTGCAAGAGACCCAGTACTTC. It translates to CASSLQETQYF. The full variable domain, completed using reference TRBV5-6 and TRBJ2-5, is DAGVTQSPTHLIKTRGQQVTLRCSPKSGHDTVSWYQQALGQGPQFIFQYYEEEERQRGNFPDRFSGHQFPNYSSELNVNALLLGDSALYLCASSLQETQYFGPGTRLLVL.

The rearrangement uses TRBV19 and TRBJ1-3; weak D call: TRBD1 (5 bases). CDR3 length equals 15 residues. Trimming left V 6 bases short and J 0 bases short, with 12 bases between. Looked up from germline, CDR1 is LNHDA and CDR2 is SQIVND (reference sequence). CDR3 sequence (DNA): TGTGCCAGTAGGAATGGGGGGATCTCTGGAAACACCATATATTTT. Translating gives CASRNGGISGNTIYF.

The genes are TRBV15 and TRBJ1-2, with 9 bases fitting TRBD1. The CDR3 runs 14 residues. Germline lookup yields CDR1 LNHNV and CDR2 YYDKDF (reference sequence). V dropped 3 bases and J dropped 6; count of bases not matched to a gene: 5. The CDR3 DNA follows: TGTGCCACCAGCAGGGACAGGGGAGTGGATGGCTACACCTTC. This codes for CATSRDRGVDGYTF. The full variable domain, with the rest looked up from reference TRBV15 and TRBJ1-2, is DAMVIQNPRYQVTQFGKPVTLSCSQTLNHNVMYWYQQKSSQAPKLLFHYYDKDFNNEADTPDNFQSRRPNTSFCFLDIRSPGLGDTAMYLCATSRDRGVDGYTFGSGTRLTVV.

This chain links TRBV6-5 with TRBJ2-2, with a weak D call TRBD2 (6 bases). With 7 bases removed from V and 5 bases from J, the gap between germline ends came to 14 bases. Looked up from germline, CDR1 is MNHEY and CDR2 is SVGAGI. The CDR3 runs 14 residues. CDR3 bases: TGTGCCAGCACATACACCGCGGGGACCGGGGAGCTGTTTTTT. Protein sequence: CASTYTAGTGELFF.

Concerning this clone: The junction shows a germline mismatch at one end, possibly a read error. The V and J genes are TRBV5-4 and TRBJ1-3; tentative D call: TRBD1 (6 bases). Germline loops: CDR1 SGHNT, CDR2 YYREEE (reference sequence). This CDR3 spans 15 amino acids. The CDR3 region is CASSRRTDSGNTTYF. Written as DNA, the CDR3 is TGTGCCAGCAGCAGAAGGACAGACTCTGGAAACACCACATATTTT.

The chain combines TRBV30 with TRBJ2-3; TRBD2 matches 11 bases. The CDR3 extends over 14 amino acids. After removal of 3 bases from V and 4 bases from J, the junction contained 3 bases not matched to a gene. Germline lookup yields CDR1 GTSNPN and CDR2 SVGIG (reference sequence). In DNA, the CDR3 is TGTGCCTGGAGGGTAGCGGGAGGGGCAGATACGCAGTATTTT. Amino acid sequence: CAWRVAGGADTQYF.

The DNA for the CDR3 is TGTGCCAGCAGTGCCTTACAGGGGTTGAACACTGAAGCTTTCTTT. Translated, it gives CASSALQGLNTEAFF. The V call is TRBV27, the J call TRBJ1-1; 7 nucleotides agree with TRBD1. Germline V gene data show CDR1 as MNHEY and CDR2 as SMNVEV (reference sequence). The CDR3 covers 15 residues. V lost 5 bases and J lost 0; bases outside the gene matches: 6.

This chain uses TRBV5-1 with TRBJ2-3; the D is unclear. This CDR3 contains 14 residues. Per the germline V gene, CDR1 is SGHRS and CDR2 is YFSETQ. Trimming pared 2 bases from V and 1 base from J, leaving 8 bases between. This chain's CDR3 is CASSLVSGTDTQYF. DNA of the CDR3: TGCGCCAGCAGCTTAGTATCGGGCACAGATACGCAGTATTTT.

CDR3 protein: CASSLESGSYNEQFF. The CDR3 coding sequence is TGTGCCAGCAGCTTGGAGTCAGGCTCCTACAATGAGCAGTTCTTC. The rearrangement links TRBV5-6 to TRBJ2-1; the D is unclear. V lost 0 bases and J 0 bases, leaving 7 bases between the germline ends. The CDR3 extends over 15 amino acids. The V gene's germline CDR1 is SGHDT and CDR2 YYEEEE.

The genes are TRBV5-1 and TRBJ2-2, with D perhaps matching TRBD2 (5 bases). CDR1 is SGHRS and CDR2 is YFSETQ in the germline V gene. V lost 0 bases and J lost 6, with 12 bases in between. CDR3 size: 15 residues. The CDR3 is CASSLDNPGAGELFF. The CDR3 DNA reads TGCGCCAGCAGCTTGGACAACCCCGGGGCCGGGGAGCTGTTTTTT.

This chain uses TRBV7-7 with TRBJ1-4, with 12 bases that match TRBD1. The germline V gene has CDR1 SSHAT and CDR2 FNYEAQ (reference sequence). V shed 3 bases and J 6 bases; nucleotides not matched to a gene: 17. There are 20 residues in the CDR3. The CDR3, as DNA: TGTGCCAGCAGCTTTTCTCCGGGACAGGGGGCGAGAAGGTTGGATGAAAAACTGTTTTTT. This encodes CASSFSPGQGARRLDEKLFF.

This sequence joins TRBV4-3 and TRBJ1-4, with 8 positions matching TRBD1. CDR1 and CDR2 from the germline V gene are LGHNA and YSLEER. The CDR3 covers 15 residues. Trimming cost V 1 base and J 8 bases; bases outside gene matches: 6. CDR3 sequence (DNA): TGCGCCAGCAGCCAAGTAACAGGGGGGAGAGAAAAACTGTTTTTT. Translating it yields CASSQVTGGREKLFF.

V usage is TRBV5-1 and J usage is TRBJ2-2; TRBD1 aligns across 7 bases. The V gene's germline CDR1 is SGHRS and CDR2 YFSETQ. The CDR3 has 16 residues. J gave up 6 bases and V 2 bases, and 10 bases lay outside the gene matches. The CDR3 DNA follows: TGCGCCAGCAGCTTTAAGAAGGCGACAGGGCCCGGGGAGCTGTTTTTT. It is translated as CASSFKKATGPGELFF.

V is TRBV5-8 and J is TRBJ1-1; TRBD1 aligns across 9 bases. The CDR3 has 15 residues. V trimming: 4 bases; J trimming: 1 base; junction bases outside the gene matches: 5. CDR1 SGHTS and CDR2 YDEGEE come from the germline V gene. In DNA, the CDR3 is TGTGCCAGCAGCCTCACAGGGGGCGCGAACACTGAAGCTTTCTTT. It encodes CASSLTGGANTEAFF.

The rearrangement joins TRBV30 to TRBJ1-5, with TRBD1 matching 10 bases. The junction had 11 bases not matched to a gene; V was cut back by 0 bases and J by 0 bases. Germline V CDR1 and CDR2: GTSNPN, SVGIG (reference sequence). This CDR3 is 19 amino acids long. Here the CDR3 DNA reads TGTGCCTGGAGTGTATTTAAGGGACAGGGGATTGTTAGCAATCAGCCCCAGCATTTT. This gives the protein CAWSVFKGQGIVSNQPQHF.

V and J are TRBV29-1 and TRBJ2-7, with 7 bases that match TRBD1. Trimming removed 6 bases from V and 6 bases from J; junction bases left unmatched: 14. Germline CDR1 SQVTM, CDR2 ANQGSEA. This CDR3 has 14 residues. The DNA of the CDR3 is TGCAGCGTCGTCCTAGGGACAGTATTCAGCGAGCAGTACTTC. Its translation is CSVVLGTVFSEQYF.

The chain joins TRBV10-3 to TRBJ2-1; tentatively, D is TRBD1 (5 bases). V gave up 0 bases and J gave up 2 bases, with 14 bases separating them. In germline, CDR1 is ENHRY, CDR2 SYGVKD. The CDR3 extends over 17 amino acids. The CDR3 DNA follows: TGTGCCATCAGTGAGTCGGTTGGTGACAGAGCCTACAATGAGCAGTTCTTC. Residues: CAISESVGDRAYNEQFF.

The chain couples TRBV5-5 to TRBJ2-7, with a tentative D call TRBD2 (5 bases). CDR3 length: 13 amino acids. CDR1 and CDR2 (germline): SGHKS, YYEKEE (reference sequence). V lost 2 bases and J lost 0, with 6 bases in between. The CDR3 region is CASSFGVSYEQYF. CDR3 DNA: TGTGCCAGCAGCTTCGGGGTCTCCTACGAGCAGTACTTC.

This sequence joins TRBV28 and TRBJ2-3; possibly TRBD2 for D (6 bases). CDR3 length: 16 amino acids. Germline CDR1 is MDHEN and CDR2 is SYDVKM. With 6 bases removed from V and 5 bases from J, the gap between germline ends came to 21 bases. The CDR3 reads CASSTGGQGLGDTQYF. CDR3 in DNA: TGTGCCAGCAGCACTGGAGGGCAGGGATTGGGAGATACGCAGTATTTT.

The V call is TRBV19, the J call TRBJ1-2, with 7 bases lining up with TRBD1. CDR1 LNHDA and CDR2 SQIVND come from the germline V gene (reference sequence). The CDR3 extends over 14 amino acids. V was pared by 5 bases and J by 1 base, with 4 bases of the junction left unmatched. This CDR3 reads CASSENRGNYGYTF. In DNA, the CDR3 is TGTGCCAGTAGTGAAAACAGGGGTAACTATGGCTACACCTTC.

The chain recombines TRBV11-3 with TRBJ2-1, with TRBD2 matching 7 bases. The CDR3 spans 17 residues. Germline V gene sequence: CDR1 SGHNT, CDR2 YENEEA. Unmatched junction bases numbered 7, after V lost 0 bases and J lost 2 bases. CDR3 sequence reads: CASSLDGGRAAYNEQFF. The CDR3 nucleotides are TGTGCCAGCAGCTTAGATGGTGGGAGGGCCGCCTACAATGAGCAGTTCTTC.

The chain combines TRBV5-1 with TRBJ2-1, with D perhaps matching TRBD1 (5 bases). The CDR3 extends over 13 amino acids. V lost 0 bases to trimming and J lost 4 bases, with 5 bases between them. The V gene's germline CDR1 is SGHRS and CDR2 YFSETQ. In DNA, the CDR3 is TGCGCCAGCAGCTTGGGGACATACAATGAGCAGTTCTTC. Amino acid sequence: CASSLGTYNEQFF.

The rearrangement links TRBV29-1 to TRBJ1-2, with a tentative D call TRBD1 (6 bases). Germline CDR1 is SQVTM and CDR2 is ANQGSEA. Trimming removed 3 bases from V and 6 bases from J, with 17 bases in between. This CDR3 contains 14 residues. The CDR3 is CSVEAGTTTNGYTF. The CDR3 region has the DNA TGCAGCGTTGAGGCCGGGACAACTACCAATGGCTACACCTTC.

This chain connects TRBV7-6 to TRBJ2-7; 8 positions match TRBD1. Germline V gene sequence: CDR1 SGHVS, CDR2 FNYEAQ. J gave up 0 bases and V 1 base, and 2 bases lay outside the gene matches. The CDR3 runs 15 residues. CDR3 in amino acids: CASSLGGQGSYEQYF. The CDR3 nucleotides read TGTGCCAGCAGCTTAGGTGGACAGGGCTCCTACGAGCAGTACTTC.

The genes are TRBV5-4 and TRBJ2-3, with 11 nucleotides matching TRBD1. The germline V gene encodes CDR1 SGHNT and CDR2 YYREEE (reference sequence). This CDR3 has 17 residues. J gave up 4 bases and V 4 bases, and 11 bases lay outside the gene matches. CDR3 amino acids: CASSGMGQGEKSDTQYF. The CDR3 coding sequence is TGTGCCAGCAGCGGAATGGGACAGGGGGAAAAATCAGATACGCAGTATTTT.

The chain uses TRBV5-1 and TRBJ2-2; 9 bases match TRBD1. Germline V CDR1 and CDR2: SGHRS, YFSETQ. Trimming cost V 3 bases and J 7 bases; bases outside gene matches: 16. This CDR3 contains 18 residues. In DNA form, the CDR3 reads TGCGCCAGCAGCTCACTCCCGACACAGGGGGCGAGAGGCGGGGAGCTGTTTTTT. Encoded protein: CASSSLPTQGARGGELFF. Filled out from reference TRBV5-1 and TRBJ2-2, the complete variable domain reads KAGVTQTPRYLIKTRGQQVTLSCSPISGHRSVSWYQQTPGQGLQFLFEYFSETQRNKGNFPGRFSGRQFSNSRSEMNVSTLELGDSALYLCASSSLPTQGARGGELFFGEGSRLTVL.

The genes are TRBV9 and TRBJ1-1; tentatively, D is TRBD1 (6 bases). CDR1 is SGDLS and CDR2 is YYNGEE in the germline V gene. The CDR3 length is 17 residues. V was pared by 4 bases and J by 1 base, with 20 bases between. The CDR3 DNA sequence: TGTGCCAGCAGCTCACGCCCCCGGGGGGCGGGGAACACTGAAGCTTTCTTT. The encoded protein is CASSSRPRGAGNTEAFF.

The rearrangement uses TRBV30 and TRBJ2-7, with a weak D call TRBD1 (6 bases). This CDR3 contains 15 residues. V was clipped by 2 bases and J by 0 bases, with 14 bases between them. The germline gives CDR1 GTSNPN, CDR2 SVGIG (reference sequence). CDR3 coding DNA: TGTGCCTGGAGTCCAGGGGTCGGGGTCTCCTACGAGCAGTACTTC. Translation gives CAWSPGVGVSYEQYF.

The chain has TRBV6-5 and TRBJ1-2; TRBD1 matches 8 bases. The junction had 8 bases not matched to a gene; V was cut back by 5 bases and J by 3 bases. Germline lookup yields CDR1 MNHEY and CDR2 SVGAGI. The CDR3 contains 15 residues. This CDR3 is CASSTTGGGYYGYTF. The CDR3 bases are TGTGCCAGCAGTACAACAGGGGGGGGATACTATGGCTACACCTTC.

The chain uses TRBV7-9 and TRBJ2-1; 9 bases line up with TRBD1. This CDR3 region has 15 residues. The germline gives CDR1 SEHNR, CDR2 FQNEAQ (reference sequence). V shed 3 bases, J shed 8 bases, and the junction held 8 bases outside the gene matches. The CDR3 loop reads CASSLTGQGKDEQFF. CDR3 bases: TGTGCCAGCAGCTTGACGGGACAGGGTAAGGATGAGCAGTTCTTC.

The rearrangement joins TRBV4-3 to TRBJ2-3, with TRBD2 identical over 8 bases. V trimming: 7 bases; J trimming: 5 bases; junction bases outside the gene matches: 5. This CDR3 contains 13 residues. Germline-derived CDR1 and CDR2 are LGHNA and YSLEER. CDR3: CASTSRGGDTQYF. The CDR3 coding sequence is TGCGCCAGCACCTCCCGGGGGGGAGATACGCAGTATTTT.